This T cell receptor (beta chain) was sequenced during a study of cytomegalovirus exposure and HLA in healthy donors. On this clone itself: The antigen is not known.

Use of 60 Vbeta and 13 Jbeta primers characterized the PCR. TCRdb's table, derived via immunoSEQ multiplex PCR, lists solely in-frame clones and lacks some. The sample records 200,000 to 300,000 clones, 84% being singletons. Findings of the study overall: Presence/absence analyses took donor sequencing depth as roughly uniform. Reports indicated that the classifier achieved high specificity and sensitivity in diagnosing cytomegalovirus status. Several of the most significant clusters appeared, in a later analysis, to be linked to common viral pathogens. Relative to equally common others, HLA-associated TCR beta chains showed greater clonal expansion in a later analysis.

This receptor was taken from a woman aged 40 to 50 in good health and CMV-seropositive. The specimen sequenced was PBMCs.

CDR3 sequence: CASSQDPGIETQYF. For the CDR3, the DNA is TGCGCCAGCAGCCAAGATCCCGGGATTGAGACCCAGTACTTC. This sequence joins TRBV4-3 and TRBJ2-5; a possible D gene is TRBD2 (5 bases). V was shortened by 0 bases and J by 5 bases, with 10 bases between the two germline ends. The CDR3 sequence is 14 residues long. CDR1 and CDR2 (germline): LGHNA, YSLEER.